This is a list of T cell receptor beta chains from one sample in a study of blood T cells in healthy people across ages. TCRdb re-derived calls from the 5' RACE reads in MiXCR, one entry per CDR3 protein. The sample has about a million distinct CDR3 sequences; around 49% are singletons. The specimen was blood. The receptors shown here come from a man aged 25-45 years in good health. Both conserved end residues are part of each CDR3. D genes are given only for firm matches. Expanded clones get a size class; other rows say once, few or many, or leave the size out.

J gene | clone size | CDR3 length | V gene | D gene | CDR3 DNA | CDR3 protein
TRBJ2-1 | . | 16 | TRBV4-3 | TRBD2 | TGCGCCAGCAGCCTTGAGCGGGGGGCCCCTTTCAATGAGCAGTTCTTC | CASSLERGAPFNEQFF
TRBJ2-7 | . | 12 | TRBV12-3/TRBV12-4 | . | TGTGCCAGCAGCTTTGAGCGACATATTCAGTACTTC | CASSFERHIQYF
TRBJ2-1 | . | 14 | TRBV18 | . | TGTGCCAGCTCACCACCATTCACCCGTAATGAGCAGTTCTTC | CASSPPFTRNEQFF
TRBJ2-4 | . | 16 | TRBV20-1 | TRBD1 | TGCAGTGCTAGAGATTATGAGGGGGCAGCCAAAAACATTCAGTACTTC | CSARDYEGAAKNIQYF
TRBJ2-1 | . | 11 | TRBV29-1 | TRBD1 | TGCAGCGCACACAGGGGCAATGAGCAGTTCTTC | CSAHRGNEQFF
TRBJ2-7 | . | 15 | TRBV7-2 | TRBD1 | TGTGCCAGCAGCTTAGCGACAGGGGGCCCCTACGAGCAGTACTTC | CASSLATGGPYEQYF
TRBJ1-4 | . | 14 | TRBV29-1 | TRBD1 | TGCAGCGTTGCGGACAGGGACTCTAATGAAAAACTGTTTTTT | CSVADRDSNEKLFF
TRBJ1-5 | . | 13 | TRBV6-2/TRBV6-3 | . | TGTGCCACACTGAGGGAAGATAGTCAGCCCCAGCATTTT | CATLREDSQPQHF
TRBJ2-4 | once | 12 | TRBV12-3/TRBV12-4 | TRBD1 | TGTGCCAGCAGTGACGACAGGGACATTCAGTACTTC | CASSDDRDIQYF
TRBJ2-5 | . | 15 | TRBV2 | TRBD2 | TGTGCCAGCAGGGAACTAGCGGGGTACCAAGAGACCCAGTACTTC | CASRELAGYQETQYF
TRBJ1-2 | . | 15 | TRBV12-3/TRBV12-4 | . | TGTGCCAGCAGTTTAGCGGCCCGTTCTAACTATGGCTACACCTTC | CASSLAARSNYGYTF
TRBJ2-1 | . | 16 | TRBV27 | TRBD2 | TGTGCCAGCAGTTTATTCCGGACGGGGGGTCACAATGAGCAGTTCTTC | CASSLFRTGGHNEQFF
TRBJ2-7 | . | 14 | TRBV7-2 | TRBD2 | TGTGCCAGCAGCTTATCCGGGACTATCAATGAGCAGTACTTC | CASSLSGTINEQYF
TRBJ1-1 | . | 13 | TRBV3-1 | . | TGTGCCAGCAGCCAAGTAACAGTCACTGAAGCTTTCTTT | CASSQVTVTEAFF
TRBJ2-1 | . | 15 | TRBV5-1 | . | TGCGCCAGCAGCTTGGGCCGGGCCCGGCCCAATGAGCAGTTCTTC | CASSLGRARPNEQFF
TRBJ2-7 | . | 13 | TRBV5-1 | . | TGCGCCAGCAGCCGGATCGAGGCCTACGAGCAGTACTTC | CASSRIEAYEQYF
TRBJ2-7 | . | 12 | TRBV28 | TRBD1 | TGTGCCAGCACCGACAGGGACCACGAGCAGTACTTC | CASTDRDHEQYF
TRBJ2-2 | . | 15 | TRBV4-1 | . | TGCGCCAGCAGCCCCAGGGATTCGGCCACCGGGGAGCTGTTTTTT | CASSPRDSATGELFF
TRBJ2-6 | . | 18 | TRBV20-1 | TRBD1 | TGCAGTGCTGCCCAACCGGGACAGGGGGCGTCTGGGGCCAACGTCCTGACTTTC | CSAAQPGQGASGANVLTF
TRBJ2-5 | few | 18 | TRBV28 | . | TGTGCCAGCAGCAATTACGGCCGCGGGACACCTCATCAAGAGACCCAGTACTTC | CASSNYGRGTPHQETQYF
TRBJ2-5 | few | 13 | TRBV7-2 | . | TGTGCCAGCAGCTACAGGGTCCAAGAGACCCTGTACTTC | CASSYRVQETLYF
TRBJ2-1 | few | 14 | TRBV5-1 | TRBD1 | TGCGCCAGCAGCTCCGGGACAGGGCTAGGTGAGCAGTTCTTC | CASSSGTGLGEQFF
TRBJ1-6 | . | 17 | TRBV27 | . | TGTGCCAGCAGACCTATAGGCGGAGGGCCTTATAATTCACCCCTCCACTTT | CASRPIGGGPYNSPLHF
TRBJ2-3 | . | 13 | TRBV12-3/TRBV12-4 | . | TGTGCCAGCAGTTTTGGGGGATTAGATACGCAGTATTTT | CASSFGGLDTQYF
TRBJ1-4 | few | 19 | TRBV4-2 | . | TGTGCCAGCAGCCAAGATGGGTACGGGCTGACAGGTTGGAGTGAAAAACTGTTTTTT | CASSQDGYGLTGWSEKLFF
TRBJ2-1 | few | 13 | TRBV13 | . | TGTGCCAGCAGCCCCCCGACTAGCAATGAGCAGTTCTTC | CASSPPTSNEQFF
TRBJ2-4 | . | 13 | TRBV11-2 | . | TGTGCCAGCAGCTCCTCCGTCGCTAACATTCAGTACTTC | CASSSSVANIQYF
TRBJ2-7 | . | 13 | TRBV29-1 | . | TGCAGCGTTGGCCGGGAACCCTGGAACGAGCAGTACTTC | CSVGREPWNEQYF
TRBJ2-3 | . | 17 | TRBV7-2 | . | TGTGCCAGCAGCTTAGATGGAGGGGCGGGGAGCACAGATACGCAGTATTTT | CASSLDGGAGSTDTQYF
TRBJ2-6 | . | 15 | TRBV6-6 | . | TGTGCCACCCACCGGGAGAGCTCTGGGGCCAACGTCCTGACTTTC | CATHRESSGANVLTF
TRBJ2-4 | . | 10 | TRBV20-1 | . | TGCAGTGCTAGAGACGGAGTCCAGTACTTC | CSARDGVQYF
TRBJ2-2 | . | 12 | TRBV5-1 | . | TGCGCCAGCAGCCCGGAAACCGGGGAGCTGTTTTTT | CASSPETGELFF
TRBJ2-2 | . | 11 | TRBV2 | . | TGTGCCAGCAGTGTGGGCGGGGAGCTGTTTTTT | CASSVGGELFF
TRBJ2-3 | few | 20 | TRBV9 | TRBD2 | TGTGCCAGCAGCGTAGCCCCTATCCCCGGGGGGTCAACGCACACAGATACGCAGTATTTT | CASSVAPIPGGSTHTDTQYF
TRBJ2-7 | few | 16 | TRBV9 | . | TGTGCCAGCAGCGTAGCTTTCCGGCGGGGACCCTACGAGCAGTACTTC | CASSVAFRRGPYEQYF
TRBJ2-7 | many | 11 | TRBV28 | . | TGTGCCAGCGGCGGGTCCTACGAGCAGTACTTC | CASGGSYEQYF
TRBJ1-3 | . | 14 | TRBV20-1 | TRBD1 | TGCAGTGCCCCGGGACAGGGCCAGGGAAACACCATATATTTT | CSAPGQGQGNTIYF